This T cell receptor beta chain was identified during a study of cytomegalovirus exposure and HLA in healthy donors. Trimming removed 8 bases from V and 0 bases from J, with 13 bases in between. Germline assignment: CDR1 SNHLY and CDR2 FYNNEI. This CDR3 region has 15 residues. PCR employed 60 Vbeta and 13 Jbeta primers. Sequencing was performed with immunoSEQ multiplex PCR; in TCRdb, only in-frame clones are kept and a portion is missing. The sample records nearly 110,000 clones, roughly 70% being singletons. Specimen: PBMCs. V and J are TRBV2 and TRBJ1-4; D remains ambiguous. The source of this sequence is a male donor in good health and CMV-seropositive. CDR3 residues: CASLGQEATNEKLFF. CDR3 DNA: TGTGCCAGCCTCGGTCAGGAGGCAACTAATGAAAAACTGTTTTTT. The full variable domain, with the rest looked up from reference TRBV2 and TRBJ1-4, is EPEVTQTPSHQVTQMGQEVILRCVPISNHLYFYWYRQILGQKVEFLVSFYNNEISEKSEIFDDQFSVERPDGSNFTLKIRSTKLEDSAMYFCASLGQEATNEKLFFGSGTQLSVL.